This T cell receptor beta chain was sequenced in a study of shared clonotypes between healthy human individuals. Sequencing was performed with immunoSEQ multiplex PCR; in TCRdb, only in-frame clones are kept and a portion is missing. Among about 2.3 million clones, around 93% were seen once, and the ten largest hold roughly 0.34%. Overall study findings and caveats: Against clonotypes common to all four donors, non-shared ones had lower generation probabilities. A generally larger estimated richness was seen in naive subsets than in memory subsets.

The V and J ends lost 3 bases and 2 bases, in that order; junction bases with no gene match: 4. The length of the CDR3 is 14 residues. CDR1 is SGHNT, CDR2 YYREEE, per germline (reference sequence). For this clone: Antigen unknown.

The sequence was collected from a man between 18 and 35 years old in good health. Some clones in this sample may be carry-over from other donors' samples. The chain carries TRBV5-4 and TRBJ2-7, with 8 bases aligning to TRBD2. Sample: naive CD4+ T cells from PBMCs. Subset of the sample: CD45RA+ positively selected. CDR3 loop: CASSYGGGTYEQYF. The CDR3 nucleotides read TGTGCCAGCAGCTACGGGGGGGGGACCTACGAGCAGTACTTC.